These 11 T cell receptor beta chains were sequenced from one sample in a study of CD8 T cells in ankylosing spondylitis (dated by TCRdb to 2016 to 2017). Libraries were made using 5' RACE. Data came from an Illumina HiSeq 2500. TCRdb redid the processing of the public reads, applying fastp at Q25 and MiXCR, and retained in-frame beta chains. Entries are consolidated by CDR3 protein sequence, retaining the most common genes and DNA. The sample table lists 150,000 to 200,000 distinct CDR3 sequences, 13% of them with a count of one. The top ten hold 9.5% to 12% of the sample. The sample comprised blood, either unsorted or a sorted T cell fraction (not recorded which). The receptors derive from a female donor with ankylosing spondylitis or in good health (not recorded which).

Many counts were recorded for this clonotype. The chain couples TRBV20-1 to TRBJ2-1, with 7 bases lining up with TRBD2. This CDR3 has 12 residues. V was clipped by 6 bases and J by 6 bases; unmatched bases: 5. Looked up from germline, CDR1 is DFQATT and CDR2 is SNEGSKA (reference sequence). The CDR3 region is CSALGEGNEQFF. For the CDR3, the DNA is TGCAGTGCCTTAGGGGAGGGCAATGAGCAGTTCTTC.

This clonotype was counted ten times or more. V is TRBV29-1 and J is TRBJ2-2; perhaps D is TRBD1 or TRBD2 (6 bases each). Germline V gene sequence: CDR1 SQVTM, CDR2 ANQGSEA. The ends were cut back, 6 bases at V and 5 bases at J, with 16 bases in the middle. The length of the CDR3 is 14 residues. Here the CDR3 DNA reads TGCAGCGTGGCAGTAGGGGGGTATACCGGGGAGCTGTTTTTT. Translation gives CSVAVGGYTGELFF.

The chain couples TRBV30 to TRBJ1-4, with D uncertain. V was pared by 6 bases and J by 7 bases, with 21 bases between. This CDR3 has 15 amino acids. Per germline, CDR1 GTSNPN and CDR2 SVGIG (reference sequence). The CDR3, as DNA: TGTGCCTGCCCTAAGGGCGGGGAAATAGGTGAAAAACTGTTTTTT. Its translation is CACPKGGEIGEKLFF.

This clonotype was seen a single time. A much larger clone differs by one base, so this may be a read error. This chain uses TRBV9 with TRBJ1-4, with 7 nucleotides matching TRBD1. Per germline, CDR1 SGDLS and CDR2 YYNGEE. The CDR3 runs to 15 residues. CDR3 bases: TGTGCCAACAGCGCCACAGGGGACACTAATGAAAAACTGTTTTTT. Protein: CANSATGDTNEKLFF.

In its sample, this clonotype was seen many times. The chain carries TRBV28 and TRBJ2-7; D call uncertain. This CDR3 has 12 residues. Germline CDR1 reads MDHEN; CDR2 reads SYDVKM. Trimming stripped 6 bases from V and 2 bases from J, with 8 bases between. CDR3 amino acids: CASSQKAYEQYF. In DNA, the CDR3 is TGTGCCAGCAGCCAAAAAGCCTACGAGCAGTACTTC.

This clonotype occurred many times. In DNA, the CDR3 is TGTGCCAGCAGCCAAGAGGGCTGGAAGCCGTTCTTC. This gives the protein CASSQEGWKPFF. This sequence joins TRBV3-1 and TRBJ2-1; D gene unclear. The germline V gene encodes CDR1 LGHDT and CDR2 YNNKEL (reference sequence). The CDR3 covers 12 residues. The ends were cut back, 0 bases at V and 15 bases at J, with 12 bases in the middle.

This clonotype was recorded many times. The chain employs TRBV5-6 and TRBJ1-6, with D possibly TRBD1 on 6 matching bases. CDR1 and CDR2 (germline): SGHDT, YYEEEE. Trimming took 4 bases from V and 5 from J, leaving 16 bases between them. This CDR3 has 16 amino acids. The DNA of the CDR3 is TGTGCCAGCAGCGGCACAGGGATGGGGGATAATTCACCCCTCCACTTT. Translated: CASSGTGMGDNSPLHF.

This chain connects TRBV2 to TRBJ2-6; D is perhaps TRBD1 or TRBD2 (5 bases each). Trimming pared 10 bases from V and 0 bases from J, leaving 16 bases between. CDR3 size: 16 residues. Germline CDR1 is SNHLY and CDR2 is FYNNEI. Written as DNA, the CDR3 is TGTGCCACCTCGAGGGGACGTCCCTCTGGGGCCAACGTCCTGACTTTC. As protein: CATSRGRPSGANVLTF.

A few counts support this clonotype. The rearrangement joins TRBV5-6 to TRBJ2-5; unclear D gene. Looked up from germline, CDR1 is SGHDT and CDR2 is YYEEEE. With 2 bases removed from V and 1 base from J, the gap between germline ends came to 21 bases. CDR3 length equals 18 residues. CDR3 loop: CASSFRLLPSPFQETQYF. CDR3 nucleotide sequence: TGTGCCAGCAGCTTTAGGCTTCTACCGTCCCCCTTCCAAGAGACCCAGTACTTC.

The V gene is TRBV21-1, the J gene TRBJ2-7; the table's TRBD1 call for D was not verified on the DNA. TRBV21-1 is given as a pseudogene. CDR3 size: 13 residues. The CDR3 sequence is CASTLGHPYEQYF. Here the CDR3 DNA reads TGTGCCAGCACCCTCGGACACCCCTACGAGCAGTACTTC.

This clonotype was observed at least ten times. The chain is built from TRBV18 and TRBJ1-3, with D tentatively TRBD1 (5 bases). Between the trimmed V and J ends, which lost 2 bases and 0 bases, there was a span of 8 bases. This CDR3 spans 15 amino acids. CDR1 and CDR2 from the germline V gene are KGHSH and LQKENI. CDR3 loop: CASSPIQGSGNTIYF. CDR3 DNA: TGTGCCAGCTCACCAATCCAGGGCTCTGGAAACACCATATATTTT. Full variable domain (outside the CDR3, taken from reference TRBV18 and TRBJ1-3): NAGVMQNPRHLVRRRGQEARLRCSPMKGHSHVYWYRQLPEEGLKFMVYLQKENIIDESGMPKERFSAEFPKEGPSILRIQQVVRGDSAAYFCASSPIQGSGNTIYFGEGSWLTVV.